There are many counts of the clone carrying this T cell receptor beta chain. This entry belongs to a study of T cells of healthy individuals. TCRdb analysed the 5' RACE reads with MiXCR anew, one entry per CDR3 protein. In the table there are around 100,000 distinct CDR3 sequences, 17% of which are singletons. The V end lost 2 bases, the J end lost 9 bases, and 17 bases lay between the germline ends. The CDR3 runs to 15 residues. Germline V gene lookup returns CDR1 MNHEY and CDR2 SVGAGI. This receptor was obtained from a human donor in good health. The chain uses TRBV6-5 and TRBJ1-3; D perhaps matches TRBD1 (6 bases). The CDR3 nucleotides are TGTGCCAGCAGTTACACACAGGGTCTAGAATCCACCATATATTTT. Translation gives CASSYTQGLESTIYF.